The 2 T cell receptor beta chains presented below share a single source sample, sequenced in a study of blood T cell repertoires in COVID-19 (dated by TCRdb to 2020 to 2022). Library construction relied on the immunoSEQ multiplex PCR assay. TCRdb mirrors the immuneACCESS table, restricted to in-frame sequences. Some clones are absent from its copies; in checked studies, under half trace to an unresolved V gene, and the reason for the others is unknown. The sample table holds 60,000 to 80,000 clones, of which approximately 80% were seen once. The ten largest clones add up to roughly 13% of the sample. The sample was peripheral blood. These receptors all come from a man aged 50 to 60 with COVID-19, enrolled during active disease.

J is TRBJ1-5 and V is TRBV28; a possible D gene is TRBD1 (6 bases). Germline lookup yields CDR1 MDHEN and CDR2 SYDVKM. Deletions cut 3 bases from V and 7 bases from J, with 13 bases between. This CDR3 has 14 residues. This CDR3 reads CASSLVAGVQPQHF. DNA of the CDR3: TGTGCCAGCAGTTTGGTGGCAGGGGTACAGCCCCAGCATTTT.

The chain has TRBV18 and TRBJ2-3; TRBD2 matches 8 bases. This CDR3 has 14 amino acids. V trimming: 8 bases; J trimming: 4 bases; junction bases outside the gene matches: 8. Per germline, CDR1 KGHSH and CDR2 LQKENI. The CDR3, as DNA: TGTGCCAGCCACCTCGGGGGGGCGGCAGATACGCAGTATTTT. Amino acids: CASHLGGAADTQYF.